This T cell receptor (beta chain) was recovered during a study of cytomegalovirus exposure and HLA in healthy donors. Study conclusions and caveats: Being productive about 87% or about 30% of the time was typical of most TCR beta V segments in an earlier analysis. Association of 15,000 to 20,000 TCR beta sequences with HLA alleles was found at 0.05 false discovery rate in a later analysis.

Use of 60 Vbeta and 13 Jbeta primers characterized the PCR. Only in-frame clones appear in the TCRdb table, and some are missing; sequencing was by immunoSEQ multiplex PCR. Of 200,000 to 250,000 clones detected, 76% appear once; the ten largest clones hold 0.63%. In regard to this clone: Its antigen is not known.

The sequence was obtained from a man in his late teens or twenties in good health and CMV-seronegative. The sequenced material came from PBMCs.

The CDR3 nucleotides read TGTGCCAGCAGCTCCACAGGGGGCTATCGCACAGATACGCAGTATTTT. It specifies CASSSTGGYRTDTQYF. The genes are TRBV7-9 and TRBJ2-3; 9 bases agree with TRBD1. Germline V lookup: CDR1 SEHNR, CDR2 FQNEAQ (reference sequence). Trimming at V came to 4 bases and at J to 1 base, leaving 6 bases not matched to a gene. There are 16 residues in the CDR3. The full variable domain, its missing parts supplied by reference TRBV7-9 and TRBJ2-3, is DTGVSQNPRHKITKRGQNVTFRCDPISEHNRLYWYRQTLGQGPEFLTYFQNEAQLEKSRLLSDRFSAERPKGSFSTLEIQRTEQGDSAMYLCASSSTGGYRTDTQYFGPGTRLTVL.